This entry features one T cell receptor beta chain sequence. No antigen is known for it. Trimming shortened V by 10 bases and J by 5 bases, and 18 bases separated the two germline ends. The length of the CDR3 is 14 residues. The germline gives CDR1 SNHLY, CDR2 FYNNEI. This record belongs to a study of T cell responses to AZD1222 COVID-19 vaccine. Study background: Doses given second, at about 4 or about 12 weeks, were pooled. Study-wide results and limits: Clonal diversity was possibly underestimated; the donors were predominantly white British and more often female. Spike as a whole was targeted by vaccine-associated CD4 TCRs, dominant at 160-218 and 743-854.

Sequenced by immunoSEQ multiplex PCR; TCRdb stores in-frame clones only, minus some. The sample includes around 110,000 clones, about 90% of them seen just once. The J gene is TRBJ1-5, the V gene TRBV2; tentatively, D is TRBD1 (6 bases). Sequences were derived from peripheral blood, sampled on day 0 of AZD1222 vaccination. This receptor was obtained from an adult in good health. This chain's CDR3 is CATRGAQEDQPQHF. The CDR3 DNA follows: TGTGCCACCCGGGGGGCGCAGGAGGATCAGCCCCAGCATTTT.